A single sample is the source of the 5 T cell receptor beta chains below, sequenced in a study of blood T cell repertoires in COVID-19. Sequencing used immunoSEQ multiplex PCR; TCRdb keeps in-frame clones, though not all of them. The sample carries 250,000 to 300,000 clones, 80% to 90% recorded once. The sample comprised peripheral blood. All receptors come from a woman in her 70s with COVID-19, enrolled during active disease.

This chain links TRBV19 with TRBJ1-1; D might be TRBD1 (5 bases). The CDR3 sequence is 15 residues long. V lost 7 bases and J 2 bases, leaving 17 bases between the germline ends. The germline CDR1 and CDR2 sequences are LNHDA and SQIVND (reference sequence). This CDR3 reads CASTPGERKNTEAFF. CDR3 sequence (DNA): TGTGCCAGTACCCCGGGGGAGCGCAAAAACACTGAAGCTTTCTTT. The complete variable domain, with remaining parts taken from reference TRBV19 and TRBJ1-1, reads DGGITQSPKYLFRKEGQNVTLSCEQNLNHDAMYWYRQDPGQGLRLIYYSQIVNDFQKGDIAEGYSVSREKKESFPLTVTSAQKNPTAFYLCASTPGERKNTEAFFGQGTRLTVV.

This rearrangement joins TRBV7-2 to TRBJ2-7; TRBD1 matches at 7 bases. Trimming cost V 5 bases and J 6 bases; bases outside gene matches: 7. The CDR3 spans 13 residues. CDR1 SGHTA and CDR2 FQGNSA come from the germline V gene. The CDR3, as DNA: TGTGCCAGCAGCAAACGCACAGGGGTCGAGCAGTACTTC. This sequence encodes CASSKRTGVEQYF.

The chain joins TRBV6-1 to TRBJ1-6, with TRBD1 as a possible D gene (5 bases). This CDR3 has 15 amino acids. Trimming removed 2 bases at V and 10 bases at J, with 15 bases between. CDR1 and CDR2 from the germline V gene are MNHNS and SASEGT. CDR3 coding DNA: TGTGCCAGCAGTGAATGGGGGGAGCTAGGCTCACCCCTCCACTTT. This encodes CASSEWGELGSPLHF.

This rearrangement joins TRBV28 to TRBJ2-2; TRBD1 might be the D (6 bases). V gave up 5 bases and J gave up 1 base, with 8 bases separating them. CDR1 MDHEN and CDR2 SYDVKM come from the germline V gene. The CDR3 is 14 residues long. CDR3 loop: CASSQTGNTGELFF. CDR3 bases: TGTGCCAGCAGTCAGACAGGGAACACCGGGGAGCTGTTTTTT.

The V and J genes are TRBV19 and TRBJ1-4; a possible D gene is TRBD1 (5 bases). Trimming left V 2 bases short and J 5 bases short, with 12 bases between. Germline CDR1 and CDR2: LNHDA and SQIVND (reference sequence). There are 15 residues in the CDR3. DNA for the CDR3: TGTGCCAGTAGTATATCGTCAGGGCCAAATGAAAAACTGTTTTTT. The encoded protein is CASSISSGPNEKLFF. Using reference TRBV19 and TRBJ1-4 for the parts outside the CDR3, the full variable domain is DGGITQSPKYLFRKEGQNVTLSCEQNLNHDAMYWYRQDPGQGLRLIYYSQIVNDFQKGDIAEGYSVSREKKESFPLTVTSAQKNPTAFYLCASSISSGPNEKLFFGSGTQLSVL.